The clone carrying this TCR beta chain was seen repeatedly, ten times or more. This CDR3 has 14 amino acids. The ends were cut back, 4 bases at V and 1 base at J, with 11 bases in the middle. Germline-derived CDR1 and CDR2 are SQVTM and ANQGSEA. The record originates from a study of T cells in Graves' hyperthyroidism and ophthalmopathy. Amplification of TCR beta CDR3 regions used RNA as the template. The TCR CDR3 was amplified in a first-round RT-PCR using the HTBI primer set. TCRdb independently ran MiXCR on the multiplex PCR reads; one entry per CDR3 protein. The sample shows about 700,000 distinct CDR3 sequences, 12% to 15% of them seen only once.

Sample: blood. The chain couples TRBV29-1 to TRBJ2-1; maybe TRBD1 (7 bases). The sequence was obtained from a woman between 18 and 29 years old with Graves' hyperthyroidism. CDR3 coding DNA: TGCAGCGTTGGACAGGGAGGTTCCTACAATGAGCAGTTCTTC. Translating it yields CSVGQGGSYNEQFF.